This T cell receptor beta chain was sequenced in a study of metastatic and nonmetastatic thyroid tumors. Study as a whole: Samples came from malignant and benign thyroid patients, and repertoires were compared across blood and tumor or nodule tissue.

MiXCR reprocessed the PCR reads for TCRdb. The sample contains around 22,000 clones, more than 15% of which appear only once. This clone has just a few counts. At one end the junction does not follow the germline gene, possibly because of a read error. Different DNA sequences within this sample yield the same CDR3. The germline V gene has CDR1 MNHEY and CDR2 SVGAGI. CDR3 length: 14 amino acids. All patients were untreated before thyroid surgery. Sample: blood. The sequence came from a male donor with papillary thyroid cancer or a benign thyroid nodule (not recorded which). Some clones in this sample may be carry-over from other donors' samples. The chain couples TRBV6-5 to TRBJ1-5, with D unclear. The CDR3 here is CASSYSGSSQPQHF. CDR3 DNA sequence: TGTGCCAGTAGTTACTCGGGTTCAAGTCAGCCCCAGCATTTT.